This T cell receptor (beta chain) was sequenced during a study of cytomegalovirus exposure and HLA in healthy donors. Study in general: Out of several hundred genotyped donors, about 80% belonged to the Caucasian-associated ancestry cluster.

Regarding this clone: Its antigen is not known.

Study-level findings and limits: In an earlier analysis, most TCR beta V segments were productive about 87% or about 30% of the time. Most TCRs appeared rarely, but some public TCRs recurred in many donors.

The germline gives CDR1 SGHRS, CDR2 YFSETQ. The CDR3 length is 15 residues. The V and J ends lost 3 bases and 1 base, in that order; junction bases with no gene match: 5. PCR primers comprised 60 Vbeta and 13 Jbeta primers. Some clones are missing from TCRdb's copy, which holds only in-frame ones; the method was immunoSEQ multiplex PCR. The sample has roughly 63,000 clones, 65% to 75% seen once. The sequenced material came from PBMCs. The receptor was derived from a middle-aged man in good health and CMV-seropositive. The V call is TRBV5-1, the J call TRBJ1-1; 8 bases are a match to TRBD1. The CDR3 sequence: CASSSDRGPNTEAFF. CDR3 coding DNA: TGCGCCAGCAGCTCCGACAGGGGACCGAACACTGAAGCTTTCTTT.